This T cell receptor (beta chain) was sequenced during a study of CD4 T cells in relation to SARS-CoV-2 and coronaviruses. As for the study in general: TCR beta CDR3s were sequenced after roughly ten-day antigen culture of PBMCs.

Per germline, CDR1 ENHRY and CDR2 SYGVKD. The CDR3 has 13 amino acids. V was cut by 8 bases and J by 0 bases, with 8 bases left in between. CD4+ T cells from unexposed donors were obtained before the COVID-19 pandemic (2011-2018). Isolation of CD4+ T cells took place after about eleven days in culture. Some 1.9 million PBMCs per well were cultured with 8.5 to 10 IU/ml IL-2. In the case of this clone: Its antigen is still unknown.

Sequencing used immunoSEQ multiplex PCR; TCRdb keeps in-frame clones, though not all of them. The sample includes roughly 18,000 clones, about 80% of them seen just once. The chain has TRBV10-3 and TRBJ1-5; D unclear. The TCR was taken from a human donor in good health. Sequenced sample: CD4+ T cells from PBMCs, cultured in vitro. The CDR3 coding sequence is TGTGCCATCTGCACAGATAGCAATCAGCCCCAGCATTTT. Its translation is CAICTDSNQPQHF.